These 14 T cell receptor beta chains originate from one sample sequenced in a study of technical replicates of blood from several donors. Produced via immunoSEQ multiplex PCR; TCRdb's table is partial and in-frame only. The table shows 65,000 to 80,000 clones, with about 95% occurring only once. The specimen sequenced was T cells isolated from PBMCs. The receptor source for this set is a human donor in good health.

This sequence joins TRBV9 and TRBJ2-2; 10 nucleotides line up with TRBD1. Germline V gives CDR1 SGDLS, CDR2 YYNGEE. The CDR3 runs to 16 residues. The J segment lost 8 bases and the V segment lost 0 bases, leaving 7 bases of the junction unmatched. CDR3 nucleotides: TGTGCCAGCAGCGTAGGGGGCGGACAGGGGGTAGGGGAGCTGTTTTTT. It specifies CASSVGGGQGVGELFF.

The V gene is TRBV10-1, the J gene TRBJ2-3; D possibly corresponds to TRBD1 (6 bases). The germline V gene has CDR1 WNHNN and CDR2 SYGVQD (reference sequence). The CDR3 sequence is 14 residues long. Trimming removed 3 bases at V and 3 bases at J, with 10 bases between. CDR3 nucleotides: TGCGCCAGCAGTGACAGGGGAGAAACAGATACGCAGTATTTT. It encodes CASSDRGETDTQYF.

The chain's CDR3 is CASSTEAWETQYF. CDR3 sequence (DNA): TGCGCCAGCAGCACCGAGGCTTGGGAGACCCAGTACTTC. V is TRBV5-1 and J is TRBJ2-5; D remains unclear. The germline V and J ends were trimmed by 4 bases and 5 bases, with 12 bases remaining between them. The CDR3 spans 13 residues. Per germline, CDR1 SGHRS and CDR2 YFSETQ.

V usage is TRBV5-1 and J usage is TRBJ2-7; 8 bases are a match to TRBD1. This CDR3 has 15 residues. Per germline, CDR1 SGHRS and CDR2 YFSETQ. Trimming cost V 3 bases and J 3 bases; bases outside gene matches: 8. CDR3 sequence: CASSSGQGLGYEQYF. CDR3 sequence (DNA): TGCGCCAGCAGCTCTGGACAGGGTCTGGGCTACGAGCAGTACTTC. The full variable domain, its missing parts supplied by reference TRBV5-1 and TRBJ2-7, is KAGVTQTPRYLIKTRGQQVTLSCSPISGHRSVSWYQQTPGQGLQFLFEYFSETQRNKGNFPGRFSGRQFSNSRSEMNVSTLELGDSALYLCASSSGQGLGYEQYFGPGTRLTVT.

The V gene is TRBV19, the J gene TRBJ2-3; 12 bases are shared with TRBD2. This CDR3 region has 12 residues. The V gene end was trimmed by 5 bases and the J gene end by 13 bases; junction bases not matched to a gene: 4. Germline V gene lookup returns CDR1 LNHDA and CDR2 SQIVND (reference sequence). The CDR3 here is CASSVTSGGKYF. The CDR3 DNA sequence: TGTGCCAGTAGTGTTACTAGCGGGGGGAAGTATTTT. The complete variable domain, with remaining parts taken from reference TRBV19 and TRBJ2-3, reads DGGITQSPKYLFRKEGQNVTLSCEQNLNHDAMYWYRQDPGQGLRLIYYSQIVNDFQKGDIAEGYSVSREKKESFPLTVTSAQKNPTAFYLCASSVTSGGKYFGPGTRLTVL.

V and J are TRBV27 and TRBJ2-5; 8 nucleotides line up with TRBD1. J gave up 5 bases and V 2 bases, and 4 bases lay outside the gene matches. Per the germline V gene, CDR1 is MNHEY and CDR2 is SMNVEV (reference sequence). The CDR3 is 14 amino acids. The CDR3 nucleotides read TGTGCCAGCAGTTTACAGGGGGCTGAGGAGACCCAGTACTTC. It yields the protein CASSLQGAEETQYF.

This clone was counted a single time. This chain uses TRBV7-2 with TRBJ1-1, with D unclear. This CDR3 is built from 13 residues. The V gene's germline CDR1 is SGHTA and CDR2 FQGNSA. V lost 4 bases, J lost 1 base, and 7 bases lay in between. The CDR3: CASSSDWNTEAFF. The CDR3 nucleotides are TGTGCCAGCAGCTCCGACTGGAACACTGAAGCTTTCTTT.

V gene TRBV19 combines with J gene TRBJ2-7; tentative D call: TRBD2 (5 bases). The CDR3 has 13 residues. V lost 7 bases and J lost 3, with 13 bases in between. Germline V gene lookup returns CDR1 LNHDA and CDR2 SQIVND (reference sequence). CDR3 in amino acids: CASNRGRDYEQYF. The CDR3 nucleotides are TGTGCCAGTAATAGAGGGAGAGACTACGAGCAGTACTTC.

This sequence joins TRBV5-1 and TRBJ1-2; TRBD1 is a possible D gene (5 bases). The CDR3 totals 16 residues. Germline assignment: CDR1 SGHRS and CDR2 YFSETQ. Trimming shortened V by 3 bases and J by 7 bases, and 22 bases separated the two germline ends. In DNA form, the CDR3 reads TGCGCCAGCAGCTACCTCGTTCAGGGCGACATCCGTGGCTACACCTTC. It translates to CASSYLVQGDIRGYTF. The full variable domain, rest sourced from reference TRBV5-1 and TRBJ1-2, is KAGVTQTPRYLIKTRGQQVTLSCSPISGHRSVSWYQQTPGQGLQFLFEYFSETQRNKGNFPGRFSGRQFSNSRSEMNVSTLELGDSALYLCASSYLVQGDIRGYTFGSGTRLTVV.

V gene TRBV11-3 combines with J gene TRBJ2-7; TRBD1 is a possible D gene (6 bases). V lost 5 bases, J lost 3 bases, and 17 bases lay in between. This CDR3 comprises 15 residues. The germline V gene encodes CDR1 SGHNT and CDR2 YENEEA. The CDR3 is CASSPSLQGFYEQYF. CDR3 nucleotide sequence: TGTGCCAGCAGCCCGTCTCTACAGGGTTTCTACGAGCAGTACTTC.

The chain's CDR3 is CASTEAFRLTDTQYF. CDR3 DNA sequence: TGTGCCAGCACGGAGGCATTTCGGCTAACCGATACGCAGTATTTT. V usage is TRBV6-1 and J usage is TRBJ2-3; the D gene is possibly TRBD2 (5 bases). Germline loops: CDR1 MNHNS, CDR2 SASEGT. This CDR3 has 15 residues. With 7 bases removed from V and 6 bases from J, the gap between germline ends came to 20 bases.

The rearrangement links TRBV11-1 to TRBJ2-7; TRBD1 aligns across 7 bases. The CDR3 covers 15 residues. Germline V gives CDR1 SGHAT, CDR2 FQDESV (reference sequence). The junction had 9 bases not matched to a gene; V was cut back by 5 bases and J by 2 bases. CDR3 nucleotides: TGTGCCAGCAGCCCTGAAGGGGGCGCCCCCTACGAGCAGTACTTC. Translating gives CASSPEGGAPYEQYF.

This chain connects TRBV12-5 to TRBJ1-2, with D unresolved. The CDR3 is made up of 14 amino acids. CDR1 and CDR2 from the germline V gene are LGHNT and FRNRAP. CDR3 residues: CGSQPGRLNYGYTF. CDR3 sequence (DNA): TGTGGCAGCCAACCCGGCAGACTGAACTATGGCTACACCTTC.

The chain combines TRBV7-2 with TRBJ2-3; maybe TRBD2 (7 bases). CDR1 and CDR2 from the germline V gene are SGHTA and FQGNSA. The V and J ends lost 5 bases and 14 bases respectively, with 20 bases between them. The CDR3 is 13 residues long. As DNA, the CDR3 is TGTGCCAGCAGCGGGGGGCTAGCGGCCAGGGGGTATTTT. Translated: CASSGGLAARGYF.